This entry lists 26 T cell receptor beta chains sequenced from one sample in a study of T cells in Graves' hyperthyroidism and ophthalmopathy. RNA transcripts were the template for amplifying TCR beta CDR3 regions. With the HTBI primer set, the TCR CDR3 went through a first round of RT-PCR. TCRdb fed the multiplex PCR reads into MiXCR, producing one record per CDR3 protein. Among about 520,000 distinct CDR3 sequences listed, less than 25% were seen once. Material: blood. The receptors were gathered from a man younger than 35 with Graves' hyperthyroidism.

This clonotype was recorded many times. The genes are TRBV15 and TRBJ1-1, with D tentatively TRBD1 (6 bases). This CDR3 has 15 amino acids. Trimming removed 0 bases at V and 5 bases at J, with 13 bases between. CDR1 LNHNV and CDR2 YYDKDF come from the germline V gene (reference sequence). The CDR3 loop reads CATSRDRGPGTEAFF. CDR3 nucleotide sequence: TGTGCCACCAGCAGAGACAGGGGCCCCGGGACTGAAGCTTTCTTT.

The V gene is TRBV11-2, the J gene TRBJ2-7; the D call may be TRBD1 or TRBD2 (6 bases each). CDR1 and CDR2 from the germline V gene are SGHAT and FQNNGV. The V and J ends lost 0 bases and 2 bases respectively, with 14 bases between them. The CDR3 extends over 16 amino acids. CDR3 nucleotides: TGTGCCAGCAGCTTAGATGGGGGGCTCAGGGCCTACGAGCAGTACTTC. Its translation is CASSLDGGLRAYEQYF.

The CDR3 reads CASSKRDQETQYF. The CDR3 DNA is TGTGCCAGCAGTAAGCGGGACCAAGAGACCCAGTACTTC. V usage is TRBV28 and J usage is TRBJ2-5; D is possibly TRBD2 (6 bases). There are 13 residues in the CDR3. V dropped 5 bases and J dropped 0 bases, with 7 bases sitting between them. The germline V gene has CDR1 MDHEN and CDR2 SYDVKM.

The table lists this clonotype with many counts. The rearrangement links TRBV11-2 to TRBJ2-5, with 11 nucleotides matching TRBD1. Germline-derived CDR1 and CDR2 are SGHAT and FQNNGV. The CDR3 contains 18 residues. V was pared by 2 bases and J by 2 bases, with 10 bases of the junction left unmatched. The CDR3 region has the DNA TGTGCCAGCAGCTTATTGGGGACAGGGGGAAGGGTACAAGAGACCCAGTACTTC. The encoded protein is CASSLLGTGGRVQETQYF.

The chain recombines TRBV3-1 with TRBJ2-5; 10 bases line up with TRBD1. CDR1 and CDR2 from the germline V gene are LGHDT and YNNKEL (reference sequence). The CDR3 loop spans 17 amino acids. The ends lost 1 base at V and 1 base at J; junction bases unmatched: 6. In DNA, the CDR3 is TGTGCCAGCAGCCAAGTGGGGACAGGGGCCCTCCAAGAGACCCAGTACTTC. It yields the protein CASSQVGTGALQETQYF.

Many counts were recorded for this clonotype. V gene TRBV12-3 or TRBV12-4 combines with J gene TRBJ1-1, with TRBD1 matching 8 bases. Losses at the gene ends were 7 bases for V and 5 bases for J; bases not matched to a gene: 6. The length of the CDR3 is 13 residues. The CDR3 DNA reads TGTGCCAGCATTCCGGACAGGGCGACTGAAGCTTTCTTT. The encoded protein is CASIPDRATEAFF.

This clonotype was seen ten or more times. The J gene is TRBJ2-7, the V gene TRBV12-3 or TRBV12-4, with 9 bases matching TRBD1. The CDR3 contains 16 residues. Losses at the gene ends were 5 bases for V and 1 base for J; bases not matched to a gene: 9. The CDR3 nucleotides are TGTGCCAGCAGTACCTACAGGACAGGGGAATCCTACGAGCAGTACTTC. Translated, it gives CASSTYRTGESYEQYF.

The table lists this clonotype with a few counts. The chain joins TRBV28 to TRBJ2-2; a weak D match, TRBD1 (7 bases). The CDR3 is made up of 16 amino acids. The V gene's germline CDR1 is MDHEN and CDR2 SYDVKM. Trimming removed 6 bases at V and 4 bases at J, with 18 bases between. The CDR3 is CASSPRRGRATGELFF. The CDR3 DNA follows: TGTGCCAGCAGCCCCAGGAGGGGGCGCGCCACCGGGGAGCTGTTTTTT.

This clonotype was seen a handful of times. A read error may produce the germline difference seen at one junction end. This chain uses TRBV5-6 with TRBJ2-2; D is possibly TRBD1 (6 bases). CDR3 length: 15 amino acids. Germline V gene sequence: CDR1 SGHDT, CDR2 YYEEEE. The CDR3 DNA sequence: TGTGCCAGCAGCTTGGTGCAGGGGAACACCGGGGAGCTGCTTTTT. Its translation: CASSLVQGNTGELLF.

This clonotype has more than one count but fewer than ten. A much larger clone differs from this one at a single base, so this may be a read error. V and J are TRBV2 and TRBJ1-1; no definite D call. Germline lookup yields CDR1 SNHLY and CDR2 FYNNEI. Trimming pared 1 base from V and 3 bases from J, leaving 9 bases between. This CDR3 contains 14 residues. CDR3 nucleotide sequence: TGTGCCAGCAGTGAAGGGAGTGGATACACTGAAGCTTTCTTT. This gives the protein CASSEGSGYTEAFF.

This clonotype was recorded many times. The chain joins TRBV29-1 to TRBJ2-7, with unresolved D. This CDR3 spans 12 amino acids. V lost 7 bases to trimming and J lost 2 bases, with 12 bases between them. Germline values: CDR1 SQVTM, CDR2 ANQGSEA. CDR3 sequence: CSADKDPYEQYF. CDR3 DNA sequence: TGCAGCGCTGACAAGGACCCCTACGAGCAGTACTTC.

The table lists this clonotype with many counts. The chain combines TRBV4-1 with TRBJ1-1, with D uncertain. V dropped 3 bases and J dropped 7 bases, with 12 bases sitting between them. CDR3 size: 13 residues. The germline V gene has CDR1 MGHRA and CDR2 YSYEKL. The CDR3 DNA follows: TGCGCCAGCAGCCAGCCCCGAGGAAGTGAAGCTTTCTTT. This encodes CASSQPRGSEAFF.

This clonotype was counted at least ten times. This chain joins TRBV7-9 and TRBJ2-5; 10 bases line up with TRBD2. This CDR3 is 15 amino acids long. V trimming: 5 bases; J trimming: 7 bases; junction bases outside the gene matches: 10. Germline CDR1 is SEHNR and CDR2 is FQNEAQ (reference sequence). CDR3 bases: TGTGCCAGCAGCCCCGAGGGACTAGCGTGGACGACCCAGTACTTC. Its translation is CASSPEGLAWTTQYF.

This chain uses TRBV6-1 with TRBJ1-3; 7 bases are shared with TRBD1. The CDR3 extends over 15 amino acids. The ends lost 4 bases at V and 4 bases at J; junction bases unmatched: 7. Germline-derived CDR1 and CDR2 are MNHNS and SASEGT. For the CDR3, the DNA is TGTGCCAGCAGTGTCCGGGACAGCCAAGGAAACACCATATATTTT. Residues: CASSVRDSQGNTIYF.

This clonotype was seen ten or more times. The chain carries TRBV2 and TRBJ2-5; 8 positions agree with TRBD1. This CDR3 contains 14 residues. Per the germline V gene, CDR1 is SNHLY and CDR2 is FYNNEI. The J segment lost 13 bases and the V segment lost 6 bases, leaving 16 bases of the junction unmatched. The CDR3 DNA reads as TGTGCCAGCAGCCTGACTCCGGGACAGGAGAGTTTGTACTTC. Amino acids: CASSLTPGQESLYF.

This clonotype was observed many times. This rearrangement joins TRBV28 to TRBJ2-5, with D possibly being TRBD2 (5 bases). The CDR3 sequence is 12 residues long. Trimming shortened V by 5 bases and J by 3 bases, and 7 bases separated the two germline ends. CDR1 is MDHEN, CDR2 SYDVKM, per germline. Here the CDR3 reads CASSGLEETQYF. For the CDR3, the DNA is TGTGCCAGCAGTGGACTGGAAGAGACCCAGTACTTC.

As to this clonotype: Mismatch with germline at one junction end may stem from a read error. The chain has TRBV6-4 and TRBJ1-5; D perhaps matches TRBD1 (6 bases). CDR3 size: 14 residues. The germline V gene has CDR1 MRHNA and CDR2 SNTAGT. The DNA for the CDR3 is TGTGCCAGCACAAGACAGGCTTTCAATCGGCCCGAGCATTTT. It specifies CASTRQAFNRPEHF.

This clonotype was observed many times. The rearrangement links TRBV6-1 to TRBJ2-1; 11 nucleotides line up with TRBD2. This CDR3 has 15 residues. Per germline, CDR1 MNHNS and CDR2 SASEGT. V trimming: 0 bases; J trimming: 6 bases; junction bases outside the gene matches: 1. This CDR3 is CASSEASGGANEQFF. In DNA, the CDR3 is TGTGCCAGCAGTGAAGCTAGCGGGGGGGCCAATGAGCAGTTCTTC.

The rearrangement uses TRBV7-3 and TRBJ2-4, with D perhaps being TRBD1 or TRBD2 (6 bases each). Germline V gene data show CDR1 as SGHTA and CDR2 as FQGTGA. This CDR3 contains 20 residues. V lost 11 bases and J lost 0, with 32 bases in between. CDR3 amino acids: CAWVGEGQSRGPLAKNIQYF. CDR3 sequence (DNA): TGTGCCTGGGTCGGCGAGGGGCAATCCCGGGGGCCTTTAGCCAAAAACATTCAGTACTTC.

Only a few counts were recorded for this clonotype. The genes are TRBV20-1 and TRBJ2-5, with a weak D call TRBD2 (5 bases). The germline V and J ends were trimmed by 1 base and 5 bases, with 11 bases remaining between them. The CDR3 extends over 13 amino acids. Germline lookup yields CDR1 DFQATT and CDR2 SNEGSKA (reference sequence). The CDR3 DNA is TGCAGTGCTAGAGGCGACTACGTCGAGACCCAGTACTTC. This gives the protein CSARGDYVETQYF.

About this clonotype itself: A much bigger clone sits one base away, suggesting this may be a read error. The chain carries TRBV2 and TRBJ1-1, with a weak D call TRBD1 (6 bases). This CDR3 contains 14 residues. Germline V gene data show CDR1 as SNHLY and CDR2 as FYNNEI. CDR3 bases: TGTGCCAGCAGTTCGGGACACGTAAACACTGGAGCTTTCTTT. Protein: CASSSGHVNTGAFF.

This chain links TRBV20-1 with TRBJ2-7; 9 positions match TRBD1. V lost 2 bases, J lost 3 bases, and 14 bases stayed unmatched. The CDR3 spans 17 residues. Germline CDR1 is DFQATT and CDR2 is SNEGSKA (reference sequence). Here the CDR3 DNA reads TGCAGTGCTAGAAGAGGTAGTGGGACAGGGAAGGTCTACGAGCAGTACTTC. As protein: CSARRGSGTGKVYEQYF.

This clonotype was detected ten times or more. CDR3 bases: TGTGCCAGCAGTTTCGACAAGTCCTACGAGCAGTACTTC. This gives the protein CASSFDKSYEQYF. The chain recombines TRBV12-3 or TRBV12-4 with TRBJ2-7; no definite D call. V was trimmed by 3 bases and J by 1 base, leaving 7 bases between them. The CDR3 length is 13 residues.

This chain connects TRBV6-5 to TRBJ2-2, with no clear D. Trimming stripped 2 bases from V and 8 bases from J, with 6 bases between. From germline, CDR1 is MNHEY and CDR2 SVGAGI. This CDR3 comprises 12 residues. The CDR3 loop is CASSYPVGELFF. CDR3 nucleotides: TGTGCCAGCAGTTACCCGGTGGGGGAGCTGTTTTTT.

Ten or more counts support this clonotype. The CDR3 DNA sequence: TGTGCCAGCAGTCGGGGGGGACAGATTCAAGAGACCCAGTACTTC. Translated, it gives CASSRGGQIQETQYF. The V call is TRBV7-9, the J call TRBJ2-5, with a possible D match to TRBD2 (8 bases). This CDR3 is built from 15 residues. The V end lost 6 bases, the J end lost 2 bases, and 16 bases lay between the germline ends. The germline V gene has CDR1 SEHNR and CDR2 FQNEAQ (reference sequence).

J is TRBJ1-1 and V is TRBV5-1, with D unclear. This CDR3 contains 14 residues. V dropped 4 bases and J dropped 7 bases, with 17 bases sitting between them. Germline CDR1 SGHRS, CDR2 YFSETQ. The chain's CDR3 is CASSPAETTLEAFF. The CDR3 DNA follows: TGCGCCAGCAGCCCGGCAGAGACCACACTTGAAGCTTTCTTT.